These 31 T cell receptor beta chains share one sample of origin, sequenced in a study of CD8 T cells in Susac syndrome. An amount of RNA that ranged from roughly 0.5 to 1 ug was reverse transcribed with random hexamers. Each CDR3 protein is one row after TCRdb ran MiXCR on the immunoSEQ multiplex PCR reads. The sample yields 180,000 or so distinct CDR3 sequences, around 96% seen once. Source material: CD4+ T cells from PBMCs. The receptor set was obtained from a human donor in good health.

This clonotype was recorded a few times. The chain uses TRBV29-1 and TRBJ2-7, with TRBD1 matching over 8 bases. The CDR3 covers 14 residues. In germline, CDR1 is SQVTM, CDR2 ANQGSEA. The V segment lost 4 bases and the J segment 5 bases; nucleotides outside the gene matches: 10. The CDR3 bases are TGCAGCGTTGGAGGAGGACAGGGTCTCCACGAGCAGTACTTC. The encoded protein is CSVGGGQGLHEQYF.

This rearrangement joins TRBV19 to TRBJ1-1; 7 bases fit TRBD1. The CDR3 length is 16 residues. The germline V gene encodes CDR1 LNHDA and CDR2 SQIVND (reference sequence). The V gene end was trimmed by 3 bases and the J gene end by 5 bases; junction bases not matched to a gene: 12. The CDR3 sequence: CASSIFLRQGSTEAFF. DNA of the CDR3: TGTGCCAGTAGTATTTTCCTCCGACAGGGATCGACTGAAGCTTTCTTT.

The count of this clonotype is one. The junction does not match germline at one end; this may be a read error. This rearrangement joins TRBV29-1 to TRBJ1-1, with D perhaps TRBD1 (6 bases). CDR3 size: 12 residues. Germline V gives CDR1 SQVTM, CDR2 ANQGSEA. The CDR3 region is CSVEGTITEAFF. DNA for the CDR3: TGCAGCGTGGAAGGGACAATCACTGAAGCTTTCTTT.

The rearrangement uses TRBV3-1 and TRBJ2-7; possible D gene TRBD2, 6 bases. The CDR3 is 16 residues long. CDR1 and CDR2 from the germline V gene are LGHDT and YNNKEL (reference sequence). V was cut by 4 bases and J by 0 bases, with 16 bases left in between. CDR3 in amino acids: CASSLRPGLDSYEQYF. The CDR3 DNA is TGTGCCAGCAGCCTTCGACCGGGACTGGACTCCTACGAGCAGTACTTC.

The chain has TRBV20-1 and TRBJ1-5; possibly TRBD1 for D (6 bases). In germline, CDR1 is DFQATT, CDR2 SNEGSKA (reference sequence). This CDR3 is 12 amino acids long. The V gene lost 6 bases and the J gene lost 7 bases, with 13 bases spanning the gap. The CDR3 DNA is TGCAGTGCAACTGCAGGGGACCAGCCCCAGCATTTT. Amino acid sequence: CSATAGDQPQHF.

The J gene is TRBJ1-1, the V gene TRBV20-1, with D unresolved. The CDR3 is made up of 12 amino acids. V was pared by 4 bases and J by 1 base, with 7 bases between. The germline gives CDR1 DFQATT, CDR2 SNEGSKA (reference sequence). CDR3 sequence (DNA): TGCAGTGCTATGGCGCAGAACACTGAAGCTTTCTTT. Amino acids: CSAMAQNTEAFF.

The V call is TRBV29-1, the J call TRBJ2-1; D possibly matches TRBD1 or TRBD2 (5 bases each). V lost 3 bases and J 4 bases, leaving 19 bases between the germline ends. Germline CDR1 and CDR2: SQVTM and ANQGSEA. CDR3 length equals 16 residues. The CDR3 loop reads CSVEPGKDKKYNEQFF. For the CDR3, the DNA is TGCAGCGTTGAGCCGGGGAAGGACAAGAAATACAATGAGCAGTTCTTC.

The rearrangement joins TRBV29-1 to TRBJ2-5; 8 bases are a match to TRBD2. CDR1 and CDR2 from the germline V gene are SQVTM and ANQGSEA. Germline trimming cut 8 bases from V and 2 bases from J; bases unmatched to any gene: 10. The CDR3 sequence is 14 residues long. The CDR3 coding sequence is TGCAGCACTCTCTCCGGGACTAGTCAAGAGACCCAGTACTTC. Translating it yields CSTLSGTSQETQYF.

The rearrangement links TRBV7-2 to TRBJ2-1; 11 positions match TRBD2. The trim removed 0 bases at V and 7 bases at J, leaving 11 bases unmatched. Looked up from germline, CDR1 is SGHTA and CDR2 is FQGNSA. The CDR3 covers 18 residues. The CDR3 DNA reads as TGTGCCAGCAGCTTAGCGGTTGGGGGGACTAGCGGAGGTAATGAGCAGTTCTTC. Amino acids: CASSLAVGGTSGGNEQFF.

The rearrangement links TRBV12-3 or TRBV12-4 to TRBJ2-1; 9 bases map to TRBD1. The J segment lost 1 base and the V segment lost 6 bases, leaving 4 bases of the junction unmatched. The CDR3 sequence is 15 residues long. CDR3 residues: CASRSDRGSYNEQFF. The CDR3 DNA sequence: TGTGCCAGCAGGTCAGACAGGGGGTCCTACAATGAGCAGTTCTTC.

The chain carries TRBV7-9 and TRBJ2-1; 9 bases align to TRBD2. Trimming removed 5 bases from V and 5 bases from J; junction bases left unmatched: 7. The CDR3 is 15 residues long. Germline V gene lookup returns CDR1 SEHNR and CDR2 FQNEAQ (reference sequence). The CDR3: CASSPRGGANNEQFF. The CDR3 DNA is TGTGCCAGCAGCCCGCGGGGGGGTGCCAACAATGAGCAGTTCTTC.

The J gene is TRBJ1-1, the V gene TRBV6-5; unclear D gene. The CDR3 length is 15 residues. Germline-derived CDR1 and CDR2 are MNHEY and SVGAGI. Trimming shortened V by 2 bases and J by 4 bases, and 14 bases separated the two germline ends. The CDR3, as DNA: TGTGCCAGCAGTTACACCCCAAGGGCCAGCACTGAAGCTTTCTTT. Translating gives CASSYTPRASTEAFF.

This CDR3 reads CSSEGITEAFF. The CDR3 coding sequence is TGCAGCTCTGAGGGGATTACTGAAGCTTTCTTT. V gene TRBV29-1 combines with J gene TRBJ1-1; D perhaps matches TRBD1 (5 bases). Germline V gives CDR1 SQVTM, CDR2 ANQGSEA. The CDR3 totals 11 residues. Trimming stripped 8 bases from V and 5 bases from J, with 12 bases between.

The chain employs TRBV4-3 and TRBJ2-7, with D possibly being TRBD2 (6 bases). Germline-derived CDR1 and CDR2 are LGHNA and YSLEER. CDR3 length equals 15 residues. Trimming shortened V by 2 bases and J by 2 bases, and 13 bases separated the two germline ends. CDR3 nucleotides: TGCGCCAGCAGCCAATACCGGGACTCAGCCTACGAGCAGTACTTC. This codes for CASSQYRDSAYEQYF.

The chain joins TRBV20-1 to TRBJ2-3; perhaps D is TRBD1 or TRBD2 (5 bases each). The CDR3 spans 14 residues. CDR1 and CDR2 from the germline V gene are DFQATT and SNEGSKA (reference sequence). Deletions cut 2 bases from V and 0 bases from J, with 9 bases between. CDR3 DNA sequence: TGCAGTGCTAGAAAGGGACCCAGCACAGATACGCAGTATTTT. Translation gives CSARKGPSTDTQYF.

The chain recombines TRBV29-1 with TRBJ2-1; TRBD2 matches at 7 bases. The germline CDR1 and CDR2 sequences are SQVTM and ANQGSEA. With 7 bases clipped from V and 6 bases from J, the junction kept 9 bases outside the gene matches. The CDR3 covers 13 residues. CDR3 nucleotide sequence: TGCAGCGCCGGGGGGTATATGGCCAATGAGCAGTTCTTC. Amino acids: CSAGGYMANEQFF.

This sequence joins TRBV25-1 and TRBJ1-1; the D gene is possibly TRBD1 (5 bases). Between the trimmed V and J ends, which lost 3 bases and 7 bases, there was a span of 18 bases. Germline V lookup: CDR1 MGHDK, CDR2 SYGVNS. The CDR3 length is 15 residues. The CDR3 sequence is CASSEDGGTWGEAFF. CDR3 nucleotide sequence: TGTGCCAGCAGTGAGGACGGAGGGACGTGGGGTGAAGCTTTCTTT. Full variable domain (remainder filled in from reference TRBV25-1 and TRBJ1-1): EADIYQTPRYLVIGTGKKITLECSQTMGHDKMYWYQQDPGMELHLIHYSYGVNSTEKGDLSSESTVSRIRTEHFPLTLESARPSHTSQYLCASSEDGGTWGEAFFGQGTRLTVV.

V gene TRBV18 combines with J gene TRBJ1-1; the match to TRBD1 covers 7 bases. The V gene's germline CDR1 is KGHSH and CDR2 LQKENI. The V and J ends lost 3 bases and 1 base, in that order; junction bases with no gene match: 2. This CDR3 spans 14 amino acids. The CDR3 is CASSPRDRNTEAFF. CDR3 in DNA: TGTGCCAGCTCACCGCGGGACAGGAACACTGAAGCTTTCTTT.

The chain recombines TRBV4-3 with TRBJ1-1; D gene ambiguous. Trimming stripped 1 base from V and 0 bases from J, with 9 bases between. The germline CDR1 and CDR2 sequences are LGHNA and YSLEER. The CDR3 length is 15 residues. The CDR3 DNA sequence: TGCGCCAGCAGCCAAGTCGGCCAGCTGAACACTGAAGCTTTCTTT. It codes for CASSQVGQLNTEAFF.

This chain uses TRBV4-3 with TRBJ1-4, with D possibly TRBD1 on 6 matching bases. V was cut by 6 bases and J by 6 bases, with 11 bases left in between. The CDR3 extends over 13 amino acids. Germline CDR1 and CDR2: LGHNA and YSLEER. CDR3 DNA sequence: TGCGCCAGCAGTCAGGGGATTGATGAAAAACTGTTTTTT. It yields the protein CASSQGIDEKLFF.

The chain carries TRBV24-1 and TRBJ2-1; D uncertain. The germline V gene has CDR1 KGHDR and CDR2 SFDVKD. V was cut by 2 bases and J by 7 bases, with 14 bases left in between. This CDR3 is built from 15 residues. CDR3 DNA: TGTGCCACCAGTGATTCAGCCCCGTCATTGAATGAGCAGTTCTTC. This codes for CATSDSAPSLNEQFF.

V usage is TRBV2 and J usage is TRBJ1-1; D remains unclear. The germline CDR1 and CDR2 sequences are SNHLY and FYNNEI. V was cut by 4 bases and J by 1 base, with 7 bases left in between. This CDR3 region has 13 residues. The CDR3 region has the DNA TGTGCCAGCAGTGTCGACACGAACACTGAAGCTTTCTTT. The encoded protein is CASSVDTNTEAFF.

The chain joins TRBV2 to TRBJ2-5, with D possibly being TRBD2 (6 bases). This CDR3 has 13 amino acids. Per the germline V gene, CDR1 is SNHLY and CDR2 is FYNNEI. Trimming took 7 bases from V and 4 from J, leaving 13 bases between them. The CDR3 sequence: CASTRGLGETQYF. CDR3 bases: TGTGCCAGCACTCGGGGACTCGGAGAGACCCAGTACTTC.

The chain links TRBV5-1 to TRBJ2-6, with TRBD2 as a possible D gene (5 bases). Germline-derived CDR1 and CDR2 are SGHRS and YFSETQ. CDR3 size: 16 residues. Trimming shortened V by 3 bases and J by 2 bases, and 12 bases separated the two germline ends. Here the CDR3 reads CASSYPLGAGANVLTF. CDR3 DNA: TGCGCCAGCAGCTACCCCCTCGGGGCTGGGGCCAACGTCCTGACTTTC.

The genes are TRBV11-2 and TRBJ2-1, with D perhaps matching TRBD2 (6 bases). CDR1 and CDR2 (germline): SGHAT, FQNNGV. The CDR3 has 13 amino acids. V dropped 7 bases and J dropped 7 bases, with 14 bases sitting between them. The CDR3 here is CASTNFSGNEQFF. The CDR3 DNA is TGTGCCAGCACCAACTTTAGCGGTAATGAGCAGTTCTTC.

The CDR3 region is CASSQTSALSSYEQYF. In DNA, the CDR3 is TGTGCCAGCAGCCAGACTAGTGCCCTTAGCTCCTACGAGCAGTACTTC. The rearrangement uses TRBV7-8 and TRBJ2-7; tentative D call: TRBD2 (6 bases). Germline loops: CDR1 SGHVS, CDR2 FQNEAQ. The CDR3 totals 16 residues. Trimming stripped 5 bases from V and 0 bases from J, with 17 bases between.

The chain uses TRBV15 and TRBJ1-5, with unresolved D. Germline CDR1 and CDR2: LNHNV and YYDKDF (reference sequence). V lost 0 bases to trimming and J lost 0 bases, with 15 bases between them. The CDR3 contains 18 residues. CDR3 residues: CATSRDRTALISNQPQHF. The CDR3 nucleotides read TGTGCCACCAGCAGAGATCGTACCGCCCTCATTAGCAATCAGCCCCAGCATTTT.

This clonotype was detected once. The V and J genes are TRBV14 and TRBJ2-2; D call uncertain. The germline CDR1 and CDR2 sequences are SGHDN and FVKESK. This CDR3 region has 13 residues. Deletions cut 0 bases from V and 8 bases from J, with 7 bases between. Here the CDR3 DNA reads TGTGCCAGCAGCCAAGAGCGTAGAGGGGAGCTGTTTTTT. This gives the protein CASSQERRGELFF.

This chain links TRBV7-9 with TRBJ1-2, with TRBD1 identical over 7 bases. V dropped 5 bases and J dropped 8; count of bases not matched to a gene: 8. The germline CDR1 and CDR2 sequences are SEHNR and FQNEAQ (reference sequence). CDR3 length equals 13 residues. CDR3 protein: CASSGDRADGYTF. CDR3 DNA sequence: TGTGCCAGCAGCGGCGACAGGGCCGACGGCTACACCTTC.

The V call is TRBV30, the J call TRBJ1-1; no clear D gene. Trimming stripped 5 bases from V and 2 bases from J, with 9 bases between. The CDR3 length is 12 residues. Germline values: CDR1 GTSNPN, CDR2 SVGIG (reference sequence). CDR3 loop: CAWHKANTEAFF. CDR3 nucleotide sequence: TGTGCCTGGCACAAGGCCAACACTGAAGCTTTCTTT.

This chain links TRBV6-5 with TRBJ2-7; TRBD1 matches 8 bases. In germline, CDR1 is MNHEY, CDR2 SVGAGI. This CDR3 region has 14 residues. V was pared by 4 bases and J by 3 bases, with 5 bases of the junction left unmatched. The CDR3 loop is CASSSPDRGYEQYF. CDR3 sequence (DNA): TGTGCCAGCAGTTCTCCAGACAGGGGCTACGAGCAGTACTTC.